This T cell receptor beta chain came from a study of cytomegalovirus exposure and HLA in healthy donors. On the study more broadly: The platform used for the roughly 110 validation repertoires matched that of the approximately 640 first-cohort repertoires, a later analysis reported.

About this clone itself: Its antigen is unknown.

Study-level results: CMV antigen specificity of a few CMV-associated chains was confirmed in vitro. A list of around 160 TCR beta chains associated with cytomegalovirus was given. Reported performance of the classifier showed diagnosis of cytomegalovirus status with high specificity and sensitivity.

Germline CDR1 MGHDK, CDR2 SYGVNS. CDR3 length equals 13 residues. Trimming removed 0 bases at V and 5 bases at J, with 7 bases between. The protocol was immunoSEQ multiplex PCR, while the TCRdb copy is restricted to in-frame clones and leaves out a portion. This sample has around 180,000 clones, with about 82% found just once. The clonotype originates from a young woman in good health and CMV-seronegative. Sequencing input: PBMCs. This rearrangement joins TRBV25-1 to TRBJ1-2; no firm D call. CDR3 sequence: CASSEYNEYGYTF. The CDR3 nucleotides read TGTGCCAGCAGTGAATATAATGAGTATGGCTACACCTTC.